The source of this TCR beta chain is a study of T cell responses to AZD1222 COVID-19 vaccine. This clone was counted a few times. Its antigen is unidentified. This CDR3 has 17 amino acids. Germline CDR1 SGHRS, CDR2 YFSETQ. The ends were cut back, 0 bases at V and 0 bases at J, with 12 bases in the middle. Sequencing used immunoSEQ multiplex PCR; TCRdb keeps in-frame clones, though not all of them. The data hold 140,000 to 150,000 clones, with 80% to 95% observed a single time. General study findings and limits: Spike-specific TCR repertoires showed rising breadth and depth after two AZD1222 doses.

The chain combines TRBV5-1 with TRBJ1-4; no clear D gene. The specimen comprised peripheral blood, sampled on day 0 of AZD1222 vaccination. This receptor was identified in an adult in good health. CDR3 sequence (DNA): TGCGCCAGCAGCTTGGCCGCGGTCGGGCCAACTAATGAAAAACTGTTTTTT. This gives the protein CASSLAAVGPTNEKLFF.